These 30 T cell receptor beta chains share one sample of origin, sequenced in a study of blood T cell repertoires in COVID-19. TCRdb's table, derived via immunoSEQ multiplex PCR, lists solely in-frame clones and lacks some. This repertoire shows roughly 180,000 clones, 79% found once; its top ten account for around 16%. Sequenced material: peripheral blood. The receptors originated from a man in his fifties or sixties with active or convalescent COVID-19.

The V gene is TRBV7-3, the J gene TRBJ2-7; no firm D call. Trimming shortened V by 1 base and J by 3 bases, and 13 bases separated the two germline ends. The CDR3 spans 15 residues. The germline CDR1 and CDR2 sequences are SGHTA and FQGTGA. Here the CDR3 DNA reads TGTGCCAGCAGCTTAAGGCCCTTTCCCCTCTACGAGCAGTACTTC. Its protein product is CASSLRPFPLYEQYF. The whole variable domain, remainder taken from reference TRBV7-3 and TRBJ2-7, is GAGVSQTPSNKVTEKGKYVELRCDPISGHTALYWYRQSLGQGPEFLIYFQGTGAADDSGLPNDRFFAVRPEGSVSTLKIQRTERGDSAVYLCASSLRPFPLYEQYFGPGTRLTVT.

The V gene is TRBV5-1, the J gene TRBJ2-7; 9 bases are a match to TRBD1. This CDR3 is 13 amino acids long. Germline trimming cut 0 bases from V and 7 bases from J; bases unmatched to any gene: 2. The germline CDR1 and CDR2 sequences are SGHRS and YFSETQ. CDR3: CASSLDRGREQYF. The CDR3 nucleotides read TGCGCCAGCAGCTTGGACAGGGGGCGTGAGCAGTACTTC.

This rearrangement joins TRBV9 to TRBJ2-1; 9 nucleotides match TRBD2. This CDR3 spans 16 amino acids. Germline V gene sequence: CDR1 SGDLS, CDR2 YYNGEE. After removal of 3 bases from V and 6 bases from J, the junction contained 10 bases not matched to a gene. In nucleotides, the CDR3 is TGTGCCAGCAGCGCATCGGGACTAGCAGGGATCAATGAGCAGTTCTTC. This sequence encodes CASSASGLAGINEQFF.

The V call is TRBV9, the J call TRBJ2-1; TRBD2 agrees at 9 bases. CDR1 is SGDLS, CDR2 YYNGEE, per germline. CDR3 length equals 17 residues. The J segment lost 5 bases and the V segment lost 4 bases, leaving 13 bases of the junction unmatched. CDR3 region: CASSPRPGLAKHNEQFF. In DNA, the CDR3 is TGTGCCAGCAGCCCCAGACCCGGACTAGCGAAACACAATGAGCAGTTCTTC.

The chain employs TRBV6-6 and TRBJ2-7; tentative D call: TRBD2 (5 bases). V lost 5 bases and J 7 bases, leaving 15 bases between the germline ends. The CDR3 sequence is 13 residues long. Germline V CDR1 and CDR2: MNHNY, SVGAGI (reference sequence). The CDR3 loop is CASSNSREGEQYF. CDR3 in DNA: TGTGCCAGCAGTAATTCCCGGGAAGGGGAGCAGTACTTC.

The CDR3 sequence is CASSSGEAERDTQYF. The CDR3 nucleotides are TGTGCCAGCAGCTCCGGGGAGGCGGAAAGAGATACGCAGTATTTT. V is TRBV11-3 and J is TRBJ2-3, with TRBD2 as a possible D gene (6 bases). Per germline, CDR1 SGHNT and CDR2 YENEEA. The CDR3 spans 15 residues. Trimming removed 4 bases from V and 5 bases from J, with 16 bases in between.

CDR3 bases: TGTGCCTGGAACCCCGGACAGGGCAACACCGGGGAGCTGTTTTTT. It is translated as CAWNPGQGNTGELFF. This rearrangement joins TRBV30 to TRBJ2-2; 8 bases are a match to TRBD1. Germline trimming cut 4 bases from V and 2 bases from J; bases unmatched to any gene: 6. Germline V CDR1 and CDR2: GTSNPN, SVGIG (reference sequence). CDR3 length: 15 residues.

The J gene is TRBJ1-1, the V gene TRBV7-3, with a possible D match to TRBD1 (5 bases). Trimming removed 5 bases from V and 4 bases from J, with 17 bases in between. The CDR3 runs 15 residues. CDR1 and CDR2 (germline): SGHTA, FQGTGA. CDR3 region: CASSVDSSYPTEAFF. CDR3 DNA sequence: TGTGCCAGCAGCGTCGACAGCTCATATCCCACTGAAGCTTTCTTT.

This chain links TRBV28 with TRBJ2-3; tentative D call: TRBD2 (5 bases). V dropped 3 bases and J dropped 1 base, with 14 bases sitting between them. Germline V gives CDR1 MDHEN, CDR2 SYDVKM. The CDR3 sequence is 16 residues long. CDR3 sequence (DNA): TGTGCCAGCAGTTTGATCGTGGGAGTAGGCACAGATACGCAGTATTTT. Amino acids: CASSLIVGVGTDTQYF.

The chain links TRBV14 to TRBJ2-7, with D possibly TRBD2 on 6 matching bases. CDR3 length: 13 residues. Trimming stripped 0 bases from V and 8 bases from J, with 11 bases between. Germline V gene data show CDR1 as SGHDN and CDR2 as FVKESK. This CDR3 is CASSQERGGKQYF. CDR3 DNA sequence: TGTGCCAGCAGCCAAGAAAGGGGAGGAAAGCAGTACTTC.

The chain is built from TRBV6-5 and TRBJ1-1, with D perhaps matching TRBD1 (6 bases). The CDR3 is 14 amino acids. Trimming removed 4 bases at V and 0 bases at J, with 9 bases between. Germline CDR1 MNHEY, CDR2 SVGAGI. CDR3 protein: CASSSRTVNTEAFF. The CDR3, as DNA: TGTGCCAGCAGTTCCCGGACAGTGAACACTGAAGCTTTCTTT.

The rearrangement uses TRBV2 and TRBJ1-5; the D gene is possibly TRBD1 (6 bases). V lost 3 bases to trimming and J lost 5 bases, with 11 bases between them. Germline V gene sequence: CDR1 SNHLY, CDR2 FYNNEI. This CDR3 spans 14 amino acids. The CDR3 DNA reads as TGTGCCAGCAGTGACAGGGGATCCGATCAGCCCCAGCATTTT. Its protein is CASSDRGSDQPQHF.

CDR3 residues: CASMGGDGDTQYF. The CDR3 DNA sequence: TGTGCCAGCATGGGGGGAGACGGGGATACGCAGTATTTT. The chain combines TRBV7-3 with TRBJ2-3, with TRBD2 as a possible D gene (6 bases). This CDR3 contains 13 residues. Germline V gene sequence: CDR1 SGHTA, CDR2 FQGTGA. V shed 7 bases and J shed 6 bases, with 14 bases lying between them.

The rearrangement joins TRBV24-1 to TRBJ2-2; tentatively, D is TRBD2 (5 bases). Germline V gene sequence: CDR1 KGHDR, CDR2 SFDVKD. The CDR3 consists of 14 residues. Trimming left V 4 bases short and J 5 bases short, with 10 bases between. CDR3 amino acids: CATSDRGWTGELFF. CDR3 coding DNA: TGTGCCACCAGTGACCGGGGTTGGACCGGGGAGCTGTTTTTT.

This clone was seen many times. This rearrangement joins TRBV19 to TRBJ1-1, with 7 bases fitting TRBD1. CDR1 is LNHDA, CDR2 SQIVND, per germline (reference sequence). The CDR3 has 15 residues. V gave up 5 bases and J gave up 0 bases; unmatched junction bases: 6. The CDR3 nucleotides are TGTGCCAGTAGTGCCCTGACAGGGATGAACACTGAAGCTTTCTTT. Amino acid sequence: CASSALTGMNTEAFF.

The genes are TRBV11-2 and TRBJ2-7; TRBD1 might be the D (6 bases). CDR1 is SGHAT, CDR2 FQNNGV, per germline. Trimming stripped 3 bases from V and 6 bases from J, with 15 bases between. The CDR3 is 14 residues long. The CDR3 spells CASSLSRGTVEQYF. CDR3 coding DNA: TGTGCCAGCAGCTTGAGCAGGGGTACGGTCGAGCAGTACTTC.

A single count supports this clone. The chain combines TRBV2 with TRBJ2-2, with 9 bases fitting TRBD1. V lost 10 bases and J lost 0; bases outside the gene matches: 9. Germline values: CDR1 SNHLY, CDR2 FYNNEI. This CDR3 has 16 amino acids. In DNA, the CDR3 is TGTGCCACAACAGGGGGCCGATCTGCGAACACCGGGGAGCTGTTTTTT. It yields the protein CATTGGRSANTGELFF.

The chain combines TRBV7-6 with TRBJ1-2; D uncertain. There are 11 residues in the CDR3. The V gene lost 5 bases and the J gene lost 3 bases, with 4 bases spanning the gap. Germline V gene sequence: CDR1 SGHVS, CDR2 FNYEAQ. This CDR3 reads CASSVDYGYTF. In DNA form, the CDR3 reads TGTGCCAGCAGCGTCGACTATGGCTACACCTTC.

This clone was counted at least ten times. The V call is TRBV5-6, the J call TRBJ1-2; TRBD1 might be the D (6 bases). CDR1 is SGHDT and CDR2 is YYEEEE in the germline V gene. The CDR3 consists of 13 residues. With 4 bases removed from V and 4 bases from J, the gap between germline ends came to 11 bases. CDR3 loop: CASSPGTIYGYTF. The CDR3 nucleotides read TGTGCCAGCAGCCCGGGGACAATCTATGGCTACACCTTC.

This clone was found a few times. V is TRBV5-1 and J is TRBJ1-4; D perhaps matches TRBD1 (6 bases). In germline, CDR1 is SGHRS, CDR2 YFSETQ. Trimming left V 4 bases short and J 1 base short, with 11 bases between. CDR3 length: 15 amino acids. The CDR3 DNA follows: TGCGCCAGCAGCCAGAGGACAGAAACTAATGAAAAACTGTTTTTT. Its protein product is CASSQRTETNEKLFF.

The chain links TRBV4-2 to TRBJ2-7; a weak D match, TRBD1 (6 bases). Trimming stripped 0 bases from V and 9 bases from J, with 21 bases between. The CDR3 runs 16 residues. Per the germline V gene, CDR1 is LGHNA and CDR2 is YNFKEQ. The CDR3 coding sequence is TGTGCCAGCAGCCAAGATTCAGGGGAAGAGTGGGGCCGGCAGTACTTC. Its translation is CASSQDSGEEWGRQYF.

The chain uses TRBV28 and TRBJ2-3; D is uncertain. This CDR3 is 11 amino acids long. Germline V gene data show CDR1 as MDHEN and CDR2 as SYDVKM. V lost 4 bases and J lost 8, with 7 bases in between. The CDR3 DNA follows: TGTGCCAGCAGTTCCACGGGTACGCAGTATTTT. Protein sequence: CASSSTGTQYF.

There are a few counts of this clone. A much larger clonotype is one base distant, so this may be a read error. V gene TRBV3-1 (or the pseudogene TRBV3-2) combines with J gene TRBJ1-3; D gene ambiguous. The germline CDR1 and CDR2 sequences are LGHDT and YNNKEL (reference sequence). This CDR3 is 13 amino acids long. Trimming cost V 3 bases and J 0 bases, with 3 bases left between them. The CDR3 spells CASSQASGNTIYF. DNA for the CDR3: TGTGCCAGCAGCCAGGCCTCTGGAAACACCATATATTTT.

Only one count was recorded for this clone. V usage is TRBV7-8 and J usage is TRBJ2-7; TRBD2 agrees at 10 bases. There are 15 residues in the CDR3. V lost 5 bases to trimming and J lost 3 bases; unmatched junction nucleotides: 7. Germline CDR1 is SGHVS and CDR2 is FQNEAQ. CDR3 DNA: TGTGCCAGCAGCGAGGGACTAGCGTCCCACTACGAGCAGTACTTC. Residues: CASSEGLASHYEQYF.

CDR3 bases: TGTGCCAGCAGCCAACAGGACAGGGGCAATCAGCCCCAGCATTTT. It specifies CASSQQDRGNQPQHF. J is TRBJ1-5 and V is TRBV3-1 (or the pseudogene TRBV3-2), with 8 positions matching TRBD1. Trimming at V came to 2 bases and at J to 2 bases, leaving 2 bases not matched to a gene. CDR1 and CDR2 from the germline V gene are LGHDT and YNNKEL (reference sequence). This CDR3 is 15 amino acids long.

This chain links TRBV28 with TRBJ1-5; D unclear. This CDR3 has 12 amino acids. Trimming left V 7 bases short and J 3 bases short, with 7 bases between. Germline V gene data show CDR1 as MDHEN and CDR2 as SYDVKM. CDR3 sequence: CASTVNNQPQHF. In nucleotides, the CDR3 is TGTGCCAGCACGGTTAACAATCAGCCCCAGCATTTT. Based on the CDR3 plus reference TRBV28 and TRBJ1-5, the full variable domain is DVKVTQSSRYLVKRTGEKVFLECVQDMDHENMFWYRQDPGLGLRLIYFSYDVKMKEKGDIPEGYSVSREKKERFSLILESASTNQTSMYLCASTVNNQPQHFGDGTRLSIL.

This chain joins TRBV5-1 and TRBJ1-3, with D maybe TRBD1 (5 bases). The CDR3 runs to 14 residues. Between the trimmed V and J ends, which lost 2 bases and 2 bases, there was a span of 8 bases. CDR1 is SGHRS, CDR2 YFSETQ, per germline. The CDR3, as DNA: TGCGCCAGCAGCTTCGGGGGGACTGGAAACACCATATATTTT. This gives the protein CASSFGGTGNTIYF.

The V gene is TRBV5-1, the J gene TRBJ2-3; TRBD2 aligns across 13 bases. The V gene end was trimmed by 4 bases and the J gene end by 2 bases; junction bases not matched to a gene: 13. This CDR3 contains 19 residues. CDR1 is SGHRS and CDR2 is YFSETQ in the germline V gene. CDR3: CASSRQGGLAGVTTDTQYF. CDR3 nucleotide sequence: TGCGCCAGCAGCCGCCAAGGTGGACTAGCGGGAGTAACCACAGATACGCAGTATTTT.

This clone occurred once. The chain is built from TRBV2 and TRBJ2-5; possible D gene TRBD2, 6 bases. Germline CDR1 and CDR2: SNHLY and FYNNEI. V was cut by 5 bases and J by 4 bases, with 17 bases left in between. The CDR3 has 15 residues. CDR3 loop: CASSSGSLGGETQYF. The CDR3 DNA follows: TGTGCCAGCAGTTCCGGGTCCCTGGGGGGAGAGACCCAGTACTTC.

This clone has a handful of counts. The rearrangement links TRBV19 to TRBJ1-5; D unclear. Trimming took off 7 bases at V and 7 bases at J, with 11 bases between the two ends. The CDR3 covers 12 residues. In germline, CDR1 is LNHDA, CDR2 SQIVND (reference sequence). CDR3 region: CASTGFGQPQHF. The CDR3 coding sequence is TGTGCCAGTACGGGATTCGGGCAGCCCCAGCATTTT.